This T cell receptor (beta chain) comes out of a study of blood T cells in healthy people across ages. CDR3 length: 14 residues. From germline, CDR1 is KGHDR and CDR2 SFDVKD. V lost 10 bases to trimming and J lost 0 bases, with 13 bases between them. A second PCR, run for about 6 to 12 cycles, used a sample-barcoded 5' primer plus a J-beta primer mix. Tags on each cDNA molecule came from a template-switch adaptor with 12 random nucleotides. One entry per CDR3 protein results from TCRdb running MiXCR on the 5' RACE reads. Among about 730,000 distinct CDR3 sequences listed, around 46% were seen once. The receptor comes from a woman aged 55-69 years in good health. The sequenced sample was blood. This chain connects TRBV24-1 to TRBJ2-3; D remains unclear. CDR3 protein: CATNSKTSTDTQYF. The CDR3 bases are TGTGCCACTAATAGCAAAACTAGCACAGATACGCAGTATTTT.